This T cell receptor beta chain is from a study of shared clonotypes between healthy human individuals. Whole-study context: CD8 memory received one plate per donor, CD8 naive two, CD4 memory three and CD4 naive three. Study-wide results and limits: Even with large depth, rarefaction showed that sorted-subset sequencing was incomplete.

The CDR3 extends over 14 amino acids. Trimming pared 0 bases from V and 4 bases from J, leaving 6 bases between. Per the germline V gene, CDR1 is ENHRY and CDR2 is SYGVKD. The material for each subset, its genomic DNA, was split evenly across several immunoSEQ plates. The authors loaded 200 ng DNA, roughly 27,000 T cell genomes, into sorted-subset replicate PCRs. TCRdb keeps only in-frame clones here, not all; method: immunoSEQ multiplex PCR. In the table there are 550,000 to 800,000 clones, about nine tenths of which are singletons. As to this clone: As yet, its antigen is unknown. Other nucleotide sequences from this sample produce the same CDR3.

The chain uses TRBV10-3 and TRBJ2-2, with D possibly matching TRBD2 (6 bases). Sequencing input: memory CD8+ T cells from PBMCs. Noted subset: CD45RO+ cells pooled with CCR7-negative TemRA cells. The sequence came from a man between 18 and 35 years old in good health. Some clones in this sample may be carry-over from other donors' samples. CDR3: CAISESGGTGELFF. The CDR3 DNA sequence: TGTGCCATCAGTGAGTCGGGGGGCACCGGGGAGCTGTTTTTT.